Following are 10 T cell receptor beta chains from one sample sequenced in a study of shared clonotypes between healthy human individuals. The method was immunoSEQ multiplex PCR; TCRdb's version includes in-frame clones alone and lacks a portion of them. The repertoire includes about 2.1 million clones, about 92% of them detected once, and roughly 1.8% sits in the top ten. It was CD45RO-negative cells, positively selected for CCR7, that made up naive CD8 cells, with terminally differentiated effector memory CD45RA+ cells excluded. Sequences were obtained from naive CD8+ T cells from PBMCs. Receptors originate from a man between 18 and 35 years old in good health. Some clones in this sample may be carry-over from other donors' samples.

The genes are TRBV7-9 and TRBJ1-2; no definite D call. V was cut by 1 base and J by 5 bases, with 14 bases left in between. This CDR3 is 15 amino acids long. Germline loops: CDR1 SEHNR, CDR2 FQNEAQ (reference sequence). CDR3 DNA: TGTGCCAGCAGCTTAGATGGAGAGCCCCCTTATGGCTACACCTTC. Translated: CASSLDGEPPYGYTF.

V is TRBV7-8 and J is TRBJ2-7, with 12 bases fitting TRBD2. Germline V CDR1 and CDR2: SGHVS, FQNEAQ. J was trimmed by 6 bases and V by 5 bases; bases with no gene match: 8. CDR3 length: 15 amino acids. The CDR3 loop is CASSVRTSGTREQYF. As DNA, the CDR3 is TGTGCCAGCAGCGTACGGACTAGCGGGACTCGCGAGCAGTACTTC.

This clone was recorded once. The chain combines TRBV9 with TRBJ2-5; 9 bases map to TRBD2. The CDR3 contains 15 residues. V trimming: 3 bases; J trimming: 5 bases; junction bases outside the gene matches: 8. CDR1 SGDLS and CDR2 YYNGEE come from the germline V gene. The CDR3 loop is CASSAAGGPLETQYF. DNA of the CDR3: TGTGCCAGCAGCGCGGCGGGAGGGCCGTTGGAGACCCAGTACTTC. Full variable domain (remainder filled in from reference TRBV9 and TRBJ2-5): DSGVTQTPKHLITATGQRVTLRCSPRSGDLSVYWYQQSLDQGLQFLIQYYNGEERAKGNILERFSAQQFPDLHSELNLSSLELGDSALYFCASSAAGGPLETQYFGPGTRLLVL.

The chain combines TRBV27 with TRBJ1-1; D gene uncertain. The germline V gene encodes CDR1 MNHEY and CDR2 SMNVEV (reference sequence). The CDR3 covers 15 residues. The germline V and J ends were trimmed by 6 bases and 3 bases, with 17 bases remaining between them. CDR3 bases: TGTGCCAGCAGCGACGACAAAGGTGTTGACACTGAAGCTTTCTTT. Its translation: CASSDDKGVDTEAFF.

J is TRBJ2-7 and V is TRBV27; 7 bases agree with TRBD2. The junction had 7 bases not matched to a gene; V was cut back by 3 bases and J by 5 bases. The CDR3 extends over 14 amino acids. Germline CDR1 and CDR2: MNHEY and SMNVEV (reference sequence). The CDR3 DNA is TGTGCCAGCAGTTTGCGAGTCCTAGCGGACGAGCAGTACTTC. Protein product: CASSLRVLADEQYF.

This clone appeared a single time. The genes are TRBV7-8 and TRBJ2-5, with D perhaps matching TRBD1 or TRBD2 (5 bases each). The CDR3 extends over 15 amino acids. The germline V and J ends were trimmed by 1 base and 0 bases, with 9 bases remaining between them. Per germline, CDR1 SGHVS and CDR2 FQNEAQ. As DNA, the CDR3 is TGTGCCAGCAGCTTAGGTCCGGGGCACCAAGAGACCCAGTACTTC. Encoded protein: CASSLGPGHQETQYF.

This chain connects TRBV6-5 to TRBJ2-7; 8 nucleotides align to TRBD1. Germline V gene data show CDR1 as MNHEY and CDR2 as SVGAGI. The trim removed 3 bases at V and 5 bases at J, leaving 9 bases unmatched. The CDR3 contains 15 residues. CDR3 coding DNA: TGTGCCAGCAGTTATTTAGGCAGGGGGCGAGACGAGCAGTACTTC. This encodes CASSYLGRGRDEQYF.

The genes are TRBV28 and TRBJ2-3; D is perhaps TRBD2 (5 bases). The CDR3 extends over 17 amino acids. From germline, CDR1 is MDHEN and CDR2 SYDVKM. V lost 1 base to trimming and J lost 3 bases, with 17 bases between them. The CDR3 coding sequence is TGTGCCAGCAGTTTATTGTCTCGAGAGGAGGATACAGATACGCAGTATTTT. Its protein is CASSLLSREEDTDTQYF.

The genes are TRBV27 and TRBJ1-1; possibly TRBD1 for D (6 bases). This CDR3 is built from 15 residues. From germline, CDR1 is MNHEY and CDR2 SMNVEV (reference sequence). V lost 7 bases and J 3 bases, leaving 18 bases between the germline ends. CDR3: CASTATGSMDTEAFF. The CDR3 region has the DNA TGTGCCAGCACAGCGACAGGTTCGATGGACACTGAAGCTTTCTTT.

The V call is TRBV4-2, the J call TRBJ2-1; 8 bases are shared with TRBD2. The CDR3 extends over 18 amino acids. Germline trimming cut 1 base from V and 8 bases from J; bases unmatched to any gene: 16. Germline values: CDR1 LGHNA, CDR2 YNFKEQ. The CDR3 loop reads CASSQVIGAGLDHDEQFF. For the CDR3, the DNA is TGTGCCAGCAGCCAAGTGATCGGGGCGGGACTAGACCACGATGAGCAGTTCTTC.